The 31 T cell receptor beta chains below were found in one sample sequenced in a study of metastatic and nonmetastatic thyroid tumors. TCRdb re-called the PCR reads with MiXCR. The table records 35,000 to 50,000 clones, about 4% of them present only once. Every patient was untreated before thyroid surgery. Sequencing was performed on blood. The receptor set was obtained from a female donor with papillary thyroid cancer or a benign thyroid nodule (not recorded which). Some clones in this sample may be carry-over from other donors' samples.

This clone was detected ten times or more. J is TRBJ1-1 and V is TRBV12-3 or TRBV12-4; D not certain. This CDR3 region has 13 residues. The V and J ends lost 6 bases and 5 bases respectively, with 13 bases between them. The CDR3 here is CASSFRVVTEAFF. The CDR3 DNA sequence: TGTGCCAGCAGCTTTAGAGTAGTGACTGAAGCTTTCTTT.

As for this clone: A much larger clone lies a single base off, so this may be a read error. The identical CDR3 is also encoded by other nucleotide sequences in the sample. This chain uses TRBV6-1 with TRBJ1-1; 10 nucleotides match TRBD1. The V and J ends lost 6 bases and 4 bases, in that order; junction bases with no gene match: 17. The CDR3 is 18 residues long. The germline gives CDR1 MNHNS, CDR2 SASEGT. The CDR3 loop reads CASSRHGTGEGWGTEAFF. CDR3 bases: TGTGCCAGCAGCCGACATGGGACAGGGGAAGGTTGGGGCACTGAAGCTTTCTTT.

This clone was seen many times. V is TRBV24-1 and J is TRBJ2-1; 7 bases align to TRBD2. V lost 12 bases, J lost 3 bases, and 13 bases stayed unmatched. The CDR3 is 15 residues long. From germline, CDR1 is KGHDR and CDR2 SFDVKD. CDR3 DNA sequence: TGTGCCTCGAGCCTCGGGGGGAGAAACTACAATGAGCAGTTCTTC. Residues: CASSLGGRNYNEQFF.

This clone was seen at least ten times. V is TRBV2 and J is TRBJ1-1; D call uncertain. The CDR3 loop spans 15 amino acids. The V and J ends lost 4 bases and 2 bases respectively, with 14 bases between them. Germline V gene data show CDR1 as SNHLY and CDR2 as FYNNEI. The CDR3: CASSVGPPPNTEAFF. The CDR3 coding sequence is TGTGCCAGCAGTGTGGGCCCTCCCCCCAACACTGAAGCTTTCTTT. Variable domain in full (rest from reference TRBV2 and TRBJ1-1): EPEVTQTPSHQVTQMGQEVILRCVPISNHLYFYWYRQILGQKVEFLVSFYNNEISEKSEIFDDQFSVERPDGSNFTLKIRSTKLEDSAMYFCASSVGPPPNTEAFFGQGTRLTVV.

This clone was seen ten or more times. V gene TRBV11-2 combines with J gene TRBJ2-7; no reliable D call. Germline-derived CDR1 and CDR2 are SGHAT and FQNNGV. The CDR3 runs 11 residues. Trimming took 5 bases from V and 4 from J, leaving 6 bases between them. The DNA for the CDR3 is TGTGCCAGCAGCCAAATGTACGAGCAGTACTTC. It specifies CASSQMYEQYF.

This sequence joins TRBV24-1 and TRBJ2-1; maybe TRBD1 (5 bases). Trimming shortened V by 7 bases and J by 12 bases, and 18 bases separated the two germline ends. Germline loops: CDR1 KGHDR, CDR2 SFDVKD. The CDR3 is 13 residues long. CDR3 region: CATSPSGWVGQFF. In nucleotides, the CDR3 is TGTGCCACCAGCCCTTCAGGGTGGGTTGGGCAGTTCTTC.

There are many counts of this clone. The chain employs TRBV13 and TRBJ1-3; D is undetermined. Germline CDR1 reads PRHDT; CDR2 reads FYEKMQ (reference sequence). The CDR3 spans 12 residues. Trimming removed 6 bases from V and 0 bases from J, with 3 bases in between. The CDR3 DNA reads TGTGCCAGCAGGGGCTCTGGAAACACCATATATTTT. Encoded protein: CASRGSGNTIYF.

This clone has ten or more counts. The chain is built from TRBV20-1 and TRBJ2-1, with 8 bases fitting TRBD2. Per the germline V gene, CDR1 is DFQATT and CDR2 is SNEGSKA (reference sequence). This CDR3 is built from 15 residues. J gave up 3 bases and V 4 bases, and 8 bases lay outside the gene matches. The CDR3 coding sequence is TGCAGTGCTATATCGGGAGGGCCGGGCTACAATGAGCAGTTCTTC. Translated: CSAISGGPGYNEQFF.

This clone showed up many times. The V call is TRBV11-2, the J call TRBJ1-1; weak D call: TRBD1 (5 bases). CDR3 length: 12 amino acids. Trimming cost V 0 bases and J 8 bases, with 7 bases left between them. From germline, CDR1 is SGHAT and CDR2 FQNNGV. CDR3 coding DNA: TGTGCCAGCAGCTTAGACAGACAGGAAGCTTTCTTT. Its protein product is CASSLDRQEAFF.

In DNA form, the CDR3 reads TGTGCCAGCAGCTTCGGGCCCGGCCCCGGCTATGGCTACACCTTC. Its translation is CASSFGPGPGYGYTF. The chain combines TRBV9 with TRBJ1-2; D gene unclear. Trimming left V 4 bases short and J 4 bases short, with 17 bases between. The CDR3 sequence is 15 residues long. Germline V gene data show CDR1 as SGDLS and CDR2 as YYNGEE.

This clone was counted between two and nine times. V usage is TRBV6-1 and J usage is TRBJ2-7; the D gene is possibly TRBD1 (6 bases). Germline V gene lookup returns CDR1 MNHNS and CDR2 SASEGT. Trimming stripped 5 bases from V and 3 bases from J, with 11 bases between. The CDR3 spans 13 residues. The CDR3 DNA follows: TGTGCCAGCAGTCAGGGGAGCGGCTACGAGCAGTACTTC. Its protein product is CASSQGSGYEQYF.

The rearrangement uses TRBV6-2 or TRBV6-3 and TRBJ2-3, with D possibly being TRBD1 (5 bases). The CDR3 has 13 amino acids. V lost 5 bases and J 4 bases, leaving 10 bases between the germline ends. Germline loops: CDR1 MNHEY, CDR2 SVGEGT. CDR3 sequence reads: CASSAWGPDTQYF. CDR3 in DNA: TGTGCCAGCAGTGCGTGGGGCCCAGATACGCAGTATTTT.

This clone has a handful of counts. The chain combines TRBV28 with TRBJ2-7; unclear D gene. This CDR3 has 17 amino acids. V was clipped by 3 bases and J by 2 bases, with 20 bases between them. Germline V gene data show CDR1 as MDHEN and CDR2 as SYDVKM. CDR3 in amino acids: CASSLTTCSSSTYEQYF. CDR3 nucleotide sequence: TGTGCCAGCAGTTTGACCACCTGCAGTAGCAGTACCTACGAGCAGTACTTC.

This clone was seen repeatedly, ten times or more. This sequence joins TRBV12-3 or TRBV12-4 and TRBJ2-7, with unresolved D. V gave up 4 bases and J gave up 6 bases, with 10 bases separating them. The CDR3 extends over 12 amino acids. The CDR3 DNA follows: TGTGCCAGCAGTTCATCGAGCAGCGAGCAGTACTTC. Protein product: CASSSSSSEQYF.

This clone showed up many times. The chain couples TRBV19 to TRBJ2-7, with 7 nucleotides matching TRBD1. This CDR3 region has 14 residues. Germline loops: CDR1 LNHDA, CDR2 SQIVND (reference sequence). The trim removed 3 bases at V and 3 bases at J, leaving 5 bases unmatched. The CDR3 DNA reads TGTGCCAGTAGTATCGGGACAGAAAACTACGAGCAGTACTTC. This translates into CASSIGTENYEQYF.

The table lists this clone with a few counts. At one end, the junction sequence differs from germline, possibly due to a read error. J is TRBJ2-5 and V is TRBV6-2 or TRBV6-3, with 7 positions matching TRBD2. CDR3 size: 16 residues. CDR1 and CDR2 from the germline V gene are MNHEY and SVGEGT. CDR3 coding DNA: TGTGCCAGCAGCCAACGGGGGGACCCAACTAAAGAGAACCAGTACTTC. Translating gives CASSQRGDPTKENQYF.

This chain links TRBV15 with TRBJ2-5, with TRBD2 identical over 12 bases. The CDR3 length is 16 residues. CDR1 and CDR2 from the germline V gene are LNHNV and YYDKDF (reference sequence). V lost 5 bases to trimming and J lost 5 bases; unmatched junction nucleotides: 9. CDR3 residues: CATSVLAGGPRETQYF. The CDR3 bases are TGTGCCACCAGCGTACTAGCGGGAGGCCCTAGGGAGACCCAGTACTTC.

This clone was seen a handful of times. The rearrangement links TRBV12-3 or TRBV12-4 to TRBJ2-7; the D is unclear. Trimming shortened V by 7 bases and J by 4 bases, and 23 bases separated the two germline ends. The CDR3 covers 16 residues. The CDR3 nucleotides read TGTGCCAGCAATTCGCCCTGGGAACACACCTCATACGAGCAGTACTTC. It yields the protein CASNSPWEHTSYEQYF.

Remarks on this clone: This may arise from a read error, as a much more abundant clone is one base away. The sample has other DNA sequences that encode this CDR3 too. V and J are TRBV3-1 and TRBJ2-2; tentatively, D is TRBD2 (6 bases). The CDR3 contains 16 residues. CDR1 is LGHDT and CDR2 is YNNKEL in the germline V gene (reference sequence). The CDR3 loop reads CASQRRDSDFAGELFF. CDR3 DNA: TGTGCCAGCCAACGCCGGGACTCCGACTTTGCCGGGGAGCTTTTTTTT. Complete variable domain (other parts from reference TRBV3-1 and TRBJ2-2): DTAVSQTPKYLVTQMGNDKSIKCEQNLGHDTMYWYKQDSKKFLKIMFSYNNKELIINETVPNRFSPKSPDKAHLNLHINSLELGDSAVYFCASQRRDSDFAGELFFGEGSRLTVL.

This clone has at least ten counts. Mismatch with germline at one junction end may stem from a read error. The chain uses TRBV6-1 and TRBJ2-1; D unclear. Germline lookup yields CDR1 MNHNS and CDR2 SASEGT. There are 14 residues in the CDR3. The CDR3 sequence: CASSTPPDDGKWVF. DNA for the CDR3: TGTGCCAGCAGTACCCCACCGGACGACGGCAAGTGGGTCTTC.

This clone was seen at least ten times. The chain recombines TRBV6-5 with TRBJ1-2; D not certain. V was clipped by 0 bases and J by 8 bases, with 10 bases between them. The CDR3 length is 13 residues. Germline V CDR1 and CDR2: MNHEY, SVGAGI. The CDR3 sequence is CASSYSGSEGYTF. The CDR3 nucleotides are TGTGCCAGCAGTTACTCAGGGAGCGAGGGCTACACCTTC.

This clone came up many times. The V and J genes are TRBV20-1 and TRBJ2-1, with D unclear. CDR3 length: 12 amino acids. V was pared by 4 bases and J by 4 bases, with 8 bases between. Germline CDR1 is DFQATT and CDR2 is SNEGSKA (reference sequence). CDR3 loop: CSAKRAYNEQFF. Here the CDR3 DNA reads TGCAGTGCTAAAAGGGCTTACAATGAGCAGTTCTTC.

This clone was picked up many times. This chain uses TRBV30 with TRBJ1-3, with D uncertain. V dropped 1 base and J dropped 4 bases, with 11 bases sitting between them. Germline V gene sequence: CDR1 GTSNPN, CDR2 SVGIG (reference sequence). The CDR3 contains 14 residues. CDR3 nucleotide sequence: TGTGCCTGGAGTGGAACAAATTCCGGAAACACCATATATTTT. This codes for CAWSGTNSGNTIYF.

In the case of this clone: The conserved closing phenylalanine or tryptophan is absent in this CDR3, likely reflecting a read error. The V and J genes are TRBV11-3 and TRBJ2-1; D unresolved. CDR3 length: 16 amino acids. In germline, CDR1 is SGHNT, CDR2 YENEEA. V lost 6 bases and J lost 2, with 17 bases in between. CDR3 bases: TGTGCCAGCAGTCCTCATAGCACACTACCCTACAATGAGCAGTTCCTC. Translating it yields CASSPHSTLPYNEQFL.

This clone was recorded only once. The junction departs from germline at one end; a sequencing error may be responsible. V gene TRBV6-1 combines with J gene TRBJ2-7; 7 bases fit TRBD2. There are 16 residues in the CDR3. In germline, CDR1 is MNHNS, CDR2 SASEGT. In DNA form, the CDR3 reads TGTGCCAGCACTGAATATCTTCTAGCGGAAGAGTACGAGCAGTACTTC. As protein: CASTEYLLAEEYEQYF.

This clone was seen at least ten times. J is TRBJ2-7 and V is TRBV20-1; a weak D match, TRBD1 (5 bases). Trimming took off 8 bases at V and 3 bases at J, with 14 bases between the two ends. The CDR3 sequence is 12 residues long. The germline V gene encodes CDR1 DFQATT and CDR2 SNEGSKA (reference sequence). The CDR3 loop reads CSPRQFVYEQYF. The CDR3 DNA follows: TGCAGTCCCAGACAGTTTGTCTACGAGCAGTACTTC.

This clone occurred many times. The chain employs TRBV5-1 and TRBJ2-3, with 11 bases lining up with TRBD2. The germline CDR1 and CDR2 sequences are SGHRS and YFSETQ. The CDR3 consists of 16 residues. With 5 bases clipped from V and 7 bases from J, the junction kept 12 bases outside the gene matches. The CDR3 is CASSLVAGGPRNTQYF. CDR3 DNA sequence: TGCGCCAGCAGTTTAGTAGCGGGAGGGCCCCGAAATACGCAGTATTTT.

This clone came up many times. The chain employs TRBV7-2 and TRBJ2-5, with TRBD1 identical over 7 bases. V shed 5 bases, J shed 3 bases, and the junction held 6 bases outside the gene matches. The germline V gene encodes CDR1 SGHTA and CDR2 FQGNSA. The CDR3 loop spans 14 amino acids. The CDR3 DNA reads as TGTGCCAGCAGCCTAGGGGACAGCAAAGAGACCCAGTACTTC. It specifies CASSLGDSKETQYF.

This clone has more than one count but fewer than ten. The chain couples TRBV12-5 to TRBJ1-5; 8 positions agree with TRBD1. This CDR3 comprises 14 residues. V lost 4 bases, J lost 7 bases, and 6 bases stayed unmatched. Germline CDR1 and CDR2: LGHNT and FRNRAP. The CDR3 loop is CASGSGQGGQPQHF. The CDR3 DNA follows: TGTGCTAGTGGTTCAGGACAGGGTGGCCAGCCCCAGCATTTT.

The chain carries TRBV10-3 and TRBJ1-1; tentatively, D is TRBD1 (5 bases). The CDR3 is 16 residues long. Trimming stripped 2 bases from V and 7 bases from J, with 20 bases between. The germline gives CDR1 ENHRY, CDR2 SYGVKD. Written as DNA, the CDR3 is TGTGCCATCAGTGAGCCGGTTAGGGGCTCGACTGGTGAAGCTTTCTTT. Its translation: CAISEPVRGSTGEAFF.

V gene TRBV11-2 combines with J gene TRBJ1-2; D is unresolved. This CDR3 has 13 amino acids. Germline-derived CDR1 and CDR2 are SGHAT and FQNNGV. Trimming cost V 5 bases and J 3 bases, with 10 bases left between them. CDR3 region: CASSRGSDYGYTF. The CDR3 bases are TGTGCCAGCAGCCGGGGTTCGGACTATGGCTACACCTTC.